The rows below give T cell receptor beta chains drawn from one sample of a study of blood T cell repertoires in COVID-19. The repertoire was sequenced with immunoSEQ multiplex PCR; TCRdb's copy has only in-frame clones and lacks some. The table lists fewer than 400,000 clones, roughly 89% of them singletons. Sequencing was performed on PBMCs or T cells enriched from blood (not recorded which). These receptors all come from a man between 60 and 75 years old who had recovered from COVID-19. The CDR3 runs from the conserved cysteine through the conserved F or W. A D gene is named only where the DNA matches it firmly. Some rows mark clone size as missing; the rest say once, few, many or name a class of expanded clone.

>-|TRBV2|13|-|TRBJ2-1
CASSASRYNEQFF
TGTGCCAGCAGCGCTAGCCGATACAATGAGCAGTTCTTC
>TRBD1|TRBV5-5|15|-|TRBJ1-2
CASRPTGTGERSYTF
TGTGCCAGCAGGCCAACCGGGACAGGGGAGAGGAGCTACACCTTC
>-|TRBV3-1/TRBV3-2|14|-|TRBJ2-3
CASSSGLPGDTQYF
TGTGCCAGCAGCTCGGGACTTCCCGGGGATACGCAGTATTTT
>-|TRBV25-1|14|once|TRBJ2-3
CASSVAASTDTQYF
TGTGCCAGCAGTGTGGCGGCTAGCACAGATACGCAGTATTTT
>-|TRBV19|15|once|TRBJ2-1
CASTYRGAMGNEQFF
TGTGCCAGTACCTATCGGGGGGCGATGGGCAATGAGCAGTTCTTC
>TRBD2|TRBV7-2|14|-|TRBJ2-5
CASQLGRYQETQYF
TGTGCCAGCCAACTCGGGAGGTACCAAGAGACCCAGTACTTC
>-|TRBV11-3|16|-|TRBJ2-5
CASSPGGGRAWETQYF
TGTGCCAGCAGCCCCGGGGGAGGCCGCGCTTGGGAGACCCAGTACTTC
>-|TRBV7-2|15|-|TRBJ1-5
CASSLARGGGQPQHF
TGTGCCAGCAGCTTAGCGAGGGGGGGCGGTCAGCCCCAGCATTTT
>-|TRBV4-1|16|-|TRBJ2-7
CASSRSSLASSYEQYF
TGCGCCAGCAGCCGATCGAGCCTAGCTAGCTCCTACGAGCAGTACTTC
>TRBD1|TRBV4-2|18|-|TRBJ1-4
CASSTRQGRLATNEKLFF
TGTGCCAGCAGCACGAGACAGGGGCGCCTTGCAACTAATGAAAAACTGTTTTTT
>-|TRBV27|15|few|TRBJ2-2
CASGKGAKNTGELFF
TGTGCCAGCGGTAAAGGGGCGAAGAACACCGGGGAGCTGTTTTTT
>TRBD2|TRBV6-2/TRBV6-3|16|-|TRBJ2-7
CASSYSSSGLSYEQYF
TGTGCCAGCAGTTACTCGTCTAGCGGGTTATCCTACGAGCAGTACTTC
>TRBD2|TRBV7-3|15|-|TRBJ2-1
CASSSGTSGSYEQFF
TGTGCCAGCAGCTCAGGGACTAGCGGGAGCTATGAGCAGTTCTTC
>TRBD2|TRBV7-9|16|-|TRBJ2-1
CASSLAGLAGYNEQFF
TGTGCCAGCAGCTTAGCCGGACTAGCGGGCTACAATGAGCAGTTCTTC
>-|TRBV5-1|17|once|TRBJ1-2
CASSAWAGLGTSYGYTF
TGCGCCAGCAGCGCCTGGGCCGGCCTTGGGACTTCCTATGGCTACACCTTC
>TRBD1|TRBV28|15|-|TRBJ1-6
CASSTRDRGLSPLHF
TGTGCCAGCAGTACCCGGGACAGGGGTCTTTCACCCCTCCACTTT
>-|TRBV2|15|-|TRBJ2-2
CASSRVTEDAGELFF
TGTGCCAGCAGCCGAGTGACGGAGGATGCCGGGGAGCTGTTTTTT
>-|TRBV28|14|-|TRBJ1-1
CASTRGGLNTEAFF
TGTGCCAGCACCCGGGGGGGATTGAACACTGAAGCTTTCTTT
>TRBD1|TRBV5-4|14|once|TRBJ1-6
CASSWTGANSPLHF
TGTGCCAGCAGCTGGACAGGGGCTAATTCACCCCTCCACTTT
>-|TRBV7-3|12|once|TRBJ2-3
CASSLSPDTQYF
TGTGCCAGCAGCTTATCCCCGGATACGCAGTATTTT
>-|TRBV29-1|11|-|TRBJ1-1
CSARVDTEAFF
TGCAGCGCCAGGGTAGACACTGAAGCTTTCTTT
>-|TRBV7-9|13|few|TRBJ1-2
CASSSAGLPGYTF
TGTGCCAGCAGCTCCGCGGGACTTCCTGGCTACACCTTC